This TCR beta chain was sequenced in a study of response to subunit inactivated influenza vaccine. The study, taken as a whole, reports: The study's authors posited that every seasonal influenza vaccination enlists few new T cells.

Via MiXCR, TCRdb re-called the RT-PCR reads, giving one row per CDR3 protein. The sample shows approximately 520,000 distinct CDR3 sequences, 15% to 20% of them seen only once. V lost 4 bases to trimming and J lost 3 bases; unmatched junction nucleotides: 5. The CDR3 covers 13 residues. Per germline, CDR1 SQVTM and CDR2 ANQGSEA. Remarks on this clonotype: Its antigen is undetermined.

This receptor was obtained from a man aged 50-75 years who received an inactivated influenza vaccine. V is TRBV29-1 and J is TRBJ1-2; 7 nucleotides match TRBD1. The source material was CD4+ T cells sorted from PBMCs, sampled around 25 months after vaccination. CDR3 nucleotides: TGCAGCGTTGGACAGGGTATTGACTATGGCTACACCTTC. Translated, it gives CSVGQGIDYGYTF.